The rows below give T cell receptor beta chains drawn from one sample of a study of cytomegalovirus exposure and HLA in healthy donors. Libraries were prepared by immunoSEQ multiplex PCR; TCRdb keeps only in-frame clonotypes and omits some of them. The top ten hold roughly 2% of the sample, which has some 150,000 clones, 8.5% to 10% seen once. The specimen sequenced was PBMCs. The receptors originated from a man aged 45 to 65 in good health and CMV-seronegative. CDR3s include the opening cysteine and the closing phenylalanine or tryptophan. Only some rows state a clone size, as once, few, many or a class for expanded clones.

j_gene: TRBJ1-2; v_gene: TRBV4-1; abundance: NA; CDR3aa: CASSPTDRANYGYTF
j_gene: TRBJ2-1; v_gene: TRBV19; abundance: few; CDR3aa: CASTWDREIGNEQFF
j_gene: TRBJ2-5; v_gene: TRBV5-8; abundance: few; CDR3aa: CASKASGSETQYF
j_gene: TRBJ2-3; v_gene: TRBV5-1; abundance: few; CDR3aa: CASSKGTSPTTDTQYF
j_gene: TRBJ1-1; v_gene: TRBV27; abundance: many; CDR3aa: CASSPLGQGTEAFF
j_gene: TRBJ1-3; v_gene: TRBV9; abundance: NA; CDR3aa: CASRTGISGNTIYF
j_gene: TRBJ1-1; v_gene: TRBV30; abundance: NA; CDR3aa: CAWSTTLRDTEAFF
j_gene: NA; v_gene: TRBV7-2; abundance: NA; CDR3aa: CASSLPTSYEQYF
j_gene: TRBJ1-2; v_gene: TRBV6-1; abundance: few; CDR3aa: CASSEAGGVANYGYTF
j_gene: TRBJ2-3; v_gene: TRBV11-2; abundance: NA; CDR3aa: CASSLELAGMYF
j_gene: TRBJ2-7; v_gene: TRBV5-1; abundance: few; CDR3aa: CASSPVTSGALRQYF
j_gene: TRBJ2-3; v_gene: TRBV7-9; abundance: NA; CDR3aa: CASSLEPRSGGARTQYF
j_gene: TRBJ1-1; v_gene: TRBV11-2; abundance: few; CDR3aa: CASSLVGRGTLNTEAFF